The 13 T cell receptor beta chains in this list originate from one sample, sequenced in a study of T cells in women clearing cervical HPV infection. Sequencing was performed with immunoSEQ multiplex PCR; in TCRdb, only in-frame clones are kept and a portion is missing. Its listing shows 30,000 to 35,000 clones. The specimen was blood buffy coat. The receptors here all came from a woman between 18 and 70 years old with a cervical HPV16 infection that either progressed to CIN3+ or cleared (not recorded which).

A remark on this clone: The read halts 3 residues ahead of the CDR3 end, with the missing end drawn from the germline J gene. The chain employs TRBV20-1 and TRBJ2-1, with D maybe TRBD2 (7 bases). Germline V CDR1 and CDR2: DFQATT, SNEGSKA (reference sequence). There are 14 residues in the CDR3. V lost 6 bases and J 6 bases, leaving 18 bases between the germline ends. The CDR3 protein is CSASWGGAGNEQFF. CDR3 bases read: TGCAGTGCGAGCTGGGGGGGGGCCGGCAATGAG.

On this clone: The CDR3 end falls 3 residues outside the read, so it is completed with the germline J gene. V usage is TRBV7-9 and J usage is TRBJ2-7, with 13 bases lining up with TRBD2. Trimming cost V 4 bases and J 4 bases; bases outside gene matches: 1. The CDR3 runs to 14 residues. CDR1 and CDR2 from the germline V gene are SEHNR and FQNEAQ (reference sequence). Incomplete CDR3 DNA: TGTGCCAGCAGCTCGGGACTAGCGGGGTACGAG. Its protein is CASSSGLAGYE. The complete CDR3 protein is CASSSGLAGYEQYF.

CDR3 sequence reads: CASSQDNRNAYEQYF. The sequenced part of the CDR3 DNA is TGCGCCAGCAGCCAAGATAACAGGAACGCCTACGAG. The chain joins TRBV4-1 to TRBJ2-7, with a weak D call TRBD1 (5 bases). Coverage ceases 3 residues before the CDR3 finishes, and the germline J gene fills in the end. V was pared by 0 bases and J by 2 bases, with 11 bases between. This CDR3 has 15 residues. Germline values: CDR1 MGHRA, CDR2 YSYEKL.

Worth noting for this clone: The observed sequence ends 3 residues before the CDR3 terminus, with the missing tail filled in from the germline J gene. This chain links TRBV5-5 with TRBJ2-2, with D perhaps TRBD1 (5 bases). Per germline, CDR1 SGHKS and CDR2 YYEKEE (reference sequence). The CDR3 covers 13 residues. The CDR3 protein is CASTFGHDEKLFF. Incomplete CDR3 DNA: TGTGCCAGCACCTTCGGACATGATGAAAAG. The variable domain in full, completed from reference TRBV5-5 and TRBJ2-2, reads DAGVTQSPTHLIKTRGQQVTLRCSPISGHKSVSWYQQVLGQGPQFIFQYYEKEERGRGNFPDRFSARQFPNYSSELNVNALLLGDSALYLCASTFGHDEKLFFGEGSRLTVL.

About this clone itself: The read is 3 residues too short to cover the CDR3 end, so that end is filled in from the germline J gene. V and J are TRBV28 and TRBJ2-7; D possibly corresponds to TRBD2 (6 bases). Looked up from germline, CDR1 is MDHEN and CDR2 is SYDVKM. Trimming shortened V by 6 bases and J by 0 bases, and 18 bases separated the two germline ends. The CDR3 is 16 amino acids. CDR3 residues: CASSRRDSRSSYEQYF. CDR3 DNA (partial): TGTGCCAGCAGCCGTCGGGACTCCCGAAGCTCCTACGAG.

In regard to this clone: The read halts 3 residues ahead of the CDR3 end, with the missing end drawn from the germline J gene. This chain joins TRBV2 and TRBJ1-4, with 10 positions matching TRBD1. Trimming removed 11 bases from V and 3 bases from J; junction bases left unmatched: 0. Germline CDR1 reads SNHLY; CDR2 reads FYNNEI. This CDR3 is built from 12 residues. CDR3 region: CAGTGANEKLFF. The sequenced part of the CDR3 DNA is TGTGCCGGGACAGGGGCTAATGAAAAA.

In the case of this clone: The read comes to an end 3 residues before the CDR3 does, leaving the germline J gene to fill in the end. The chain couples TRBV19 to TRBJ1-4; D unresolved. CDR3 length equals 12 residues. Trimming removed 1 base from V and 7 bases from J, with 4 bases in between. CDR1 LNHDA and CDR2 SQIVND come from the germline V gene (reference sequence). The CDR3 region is CASSIGGEKLFF. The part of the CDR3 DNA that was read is TGTGCCAGTAGTATAGGCGGTGAAAAA.

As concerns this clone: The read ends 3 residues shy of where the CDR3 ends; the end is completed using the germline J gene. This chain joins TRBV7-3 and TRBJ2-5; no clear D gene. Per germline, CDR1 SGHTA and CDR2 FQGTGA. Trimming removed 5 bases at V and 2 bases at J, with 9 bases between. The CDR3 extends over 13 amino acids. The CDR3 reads CASSPQAQETQYF. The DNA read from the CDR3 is TGTGCCAGCAGCCCCCAGGCTCAAGAGACC. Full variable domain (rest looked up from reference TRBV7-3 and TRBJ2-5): GAGVSQTPSNKVTEKGKYVELRCDPISGHTALYWYRQSLGQGPEFLIYFQGTGAADDSGLPNDRFFAVRPEGSVSTLKIQRTERGDSAVYLCASSPQAQETQYFGPGTRLLVL.

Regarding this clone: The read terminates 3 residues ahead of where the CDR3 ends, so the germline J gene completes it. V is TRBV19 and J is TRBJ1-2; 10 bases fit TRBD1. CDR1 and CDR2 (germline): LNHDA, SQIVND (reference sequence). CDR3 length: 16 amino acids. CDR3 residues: CASSIAGTGAYNDYTF. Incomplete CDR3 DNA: TGTGCCAGTAGTATAGCAGGGACAGGGGCCTACAATGAC.

The covered CDR3 bases are TGTGCCAGCAGTAAAAATTACTACGAG. Protein: CASSKNYYE. The full CDR3 is CASSKNYYEQYF. The chain joins TRBV28 to TRBJ2-7; D is undetermined. The CDR3 end is not reached by the read, which stops 3 residues before it; the germline J gene fills it in. CDR1 MDHEN and CDR2 SYDVKM come from the germline V gene. V shed 5 bases and J shed 3 bases, with 8 bases lying between them. CDR3 size: 12 residues.

This chain's CDR3 is CAWSLGQHTEAFF. The CDR3 DNA, read in part, is TGTGCCTGGAGTCTTGGACAGCACACTGAA. This chain connects TRBV30 to TRBJ1-1, with TRBD1 as a possible D gene (6 bases). The CDR3 end lies 3 residues beyond the end of the read and is filled in from the germline J gene. The V end lost 2 bases, the J end lost 3 bases, and 10 bases lay between the germline ends. The germline CDR1 and CDR2 sequences are GTSNPN and SVGIG (reference sequence). The CDR3 spans 13 residues.

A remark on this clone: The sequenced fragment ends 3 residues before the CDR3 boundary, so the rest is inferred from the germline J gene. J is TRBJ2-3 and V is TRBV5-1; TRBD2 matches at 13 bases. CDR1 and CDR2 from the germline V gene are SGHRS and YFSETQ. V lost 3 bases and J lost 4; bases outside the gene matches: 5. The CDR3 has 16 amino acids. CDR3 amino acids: CASSSGLAGEADTQYF. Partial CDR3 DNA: TGCGCCAGCAGCTCCGGACTAGCGGGAGAGGCAGATACG.

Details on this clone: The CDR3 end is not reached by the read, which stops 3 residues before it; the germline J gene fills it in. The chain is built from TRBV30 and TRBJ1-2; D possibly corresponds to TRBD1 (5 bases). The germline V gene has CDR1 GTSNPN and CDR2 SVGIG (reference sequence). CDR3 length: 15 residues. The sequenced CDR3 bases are TGTGCCTGCACCGGGACTAGCGGGGTCCCAGATACC. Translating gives CACTGTSGVPDT. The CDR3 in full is CACTGTSGVPDTYTF.